This T cell receptor beta chain stems from a study of T cells in Graves' hyperthyroidism and ophthalmopathy. Regarding the study as a whole: Through a model of 13 V-J features, ophthalmopathy was separated from stable hyperthyroidism.

It was RNA transcripts that yielded the amplified TCR beta CDR3 regions. First-round RT-PCR with HTBI primers amplified the TCR CDR3 region. MiXCR, applied by TCRdb to the multiplex PCR reads, yields one record per CDR3 protein. Of more than 650,000 distinct CDR3 sequences in the sample, around 15% were seen once. Clinicians diagnosed patients from clinical symptoms, serum thyroxine and TRAb, thyroid ultrasound and orbital computed tomography. CDR3 length: 11 residues. Trimming shortened V by 0 bases and J by 10 bases, and 7 bases separated the two germline ends. Looked up from germline, CDR1 is SQVTM and CDR2 is ANQGSEA. This clonotype showed up just a few times. The antigen is not known.

Sequenced sample: blood. This TCR was sampled from a young woman with Graves' hyperthyroidism. The chain has TRBV29-1 and TRBJ2-1; D unresolved. The CDR3 DNA follows: TGCAGCGTTGAAGATCAGTTAGAGCAGTTCTTC. Amino acid sequence: CSVEDQLEQFF.